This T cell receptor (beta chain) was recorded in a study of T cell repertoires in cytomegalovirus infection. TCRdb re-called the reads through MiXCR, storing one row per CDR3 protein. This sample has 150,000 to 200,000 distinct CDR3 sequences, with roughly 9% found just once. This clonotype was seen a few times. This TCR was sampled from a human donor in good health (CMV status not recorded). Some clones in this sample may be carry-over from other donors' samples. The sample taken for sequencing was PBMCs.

The CDR3 region is CASSQDLSGRVYNEQFF. Here the CDR3 DNA reads TGCGCCAGCAGCCAAGATCTAAGCGGGAGAGTTTACAATGAGCAGTTCTTC. The chain combines TRBV4-1 with TRBJ2-1; TRBD2 matches 8 bases. After removal of 0 bases from V and 4 bases from J, the junction contained 8 bases not matched to a gene. CDR1 and CDR2 from the germline V gene are MGHRA and YSYEKL. CDR3 length: 17 residues.